A single T cell receptor beta chain is shown here with its context. The method was immunoSEQ multiplex PCR; TCRdb's version includes in-frame clones alone and lacks a portion of them. The table shows 80,000 or so clones, with 85% to 95% occurring only once. This record belongs to a study of T cell changes during pregnancy in multiple sclerosis. The sample consisted of peripheral blood, taken in the second trimester of pregnancy. This TCR came from a female donor in good health, enrolled as a control in a pregnancy study.

The CDR3 DNA reads as TGCGCCAGCAGCCAAGCCCGGACAGGGAACACTGAAGCTTTCTTT. As protein: CASSQARTGNTEAFF. The rearrangement uses TRBV4-1 and TRBJ1-1; 7 bases match TRBD1. The trim removed 1 base at V and 1 base at J, leaving 3 bases unmatched. Germline V gene lookup returns CDR1 MGHRA and CDR2 YSYEKL. This CDR3 has 15 residues.